This is a list of T cell receptor beta chains from one sample in a study of shared clonotypes between healthy human individuals. Profiled with immunoSEQ multiplex PCR; TCRdb holds only in-frame clones, not every one. The sample has a few million clones; approximately 94% are singletons. Sequences were obtained from naive CD4+ T cells sorted from blood. These receptors were obtained from a man aged 18 to 29 in good health. Each CDR3 is given with its conserved first and last residue. A D gene is named only where the DNA matches it firmly. Only part of the rows carry a size: once, few, many, or a class if the clone is expanded.

v_call: TRBV2
d_call: .
clone_size: .
j_call: TRBJ2-7
cdr3_aa: CASKLGLPYEQYF
cdr3_nt: TGTGCCAGCAAGCTTGGGCTCCCCTACGAGCAGTACTTC

v_call: TRBV11-2
d_call: TRBD1
clone_size: .
j_call: TRBJ1-4
cdr3_aa: CASSLDRGFTGVFF
cdr3_nt: TGTGCCAGCAGCTTGGACAGGGGTTTCACCGGGGTGTTTTTT

v_call: TRBV5-6
d_call: .
clone_size: once
j_call: TRBJ1-1
cdr3_aa: CASSLYSGTEAFF
cdr3_nt: TGTGCCAGCAGCTTGTATTCAGGGACTGAAGCTTTCTTT

v_call: TRBV27
d_call: TRBD1
clone_size: .
j_call: TRBJ1-3
cdr3_aa: CASRNSGGSGNTIYF
cdr3_nt: TGTGCCAGCAGGAATTCAGGGGGCTCTGGAAACACCATATATTTT

v_call: TRBV5-6
d_call: .
clone_size: .
j_call: TRBJ1-4
cdr3_aa: CASSLAGVGEKLFF
cdr3_nt: TGTGCCAGCAGCTTGGCAGGGGTAGGGGAAAAACTGTTTTTT

v_call: TRBV28
d_call: .
clone_size: .
j_call: TRBJ2-7
cdr3_aa: CASGGGTNSYEQYF
cdr3_nt: TGTGCCAGCGGAGGAGGGACAAACTCTTACGAGCAGTACTTC

v_call: TRBV7-8
d_call: .
clone_size: .
j_call: TRBJ2-1
cdr3_aa: CASSLAGVAVNNEQFF
cdr3_nt: TGTGCCAGCAGCTTAGCGGGGGTAGCGGTCAACAATGAGCAGTTCTTC

v_call: TRBV30
d_call: TRBD1
clone_size: .
j_call: TRBJ1-2
cdr3_aa: CAWQGQGLNYGYTF
cdr3_nt: TGTGCCTGGCAAGGACAGGGCCTTAACTATGGCTACACCTTC

v_call: TRBV9
d_call: .
clone_size: .
j_call: TRBJ1-3
cdr3_aa: CASSVQGSRVGRGNTIYF
cdr3_nt: TGTGCCAGCAGCGTACAGGGGTCCAGAGTTGGTCGTGGAAACACCATATATTTT

v_call: TRBV21-1
d_call: .
clone_size: .
j_call: TRBJ2-7
cdr3_aa: CASTILAGGPDEQYF
cdr3_nt: TGTGCCAGCACCATACTAGCGGGAGGGCCGGACGAGCAGTACTTC

v_call: TRBV11-1
d_call: .
clone_size: .
j_call: TRBJ2-6
cdr3_aa: CASSPDISGANVLTF
cdr3_nt: TGTGCCAGCAGCCCCGATATCTCTGGGGCCAACGTCCTGACTTTC

v_call: TRBV18
d_call: .
clone_size: once
j_call: TRBJ1-1
cdr3_aa: CASSPYRVGTEAFF
cdr3_nt: TGTGCCAGCTCACCTTACAGGGTAGGGACTGAAGCTTTCTTT

v_call: TRBV9
d_call: .
clone_size: .
j_call: TRBJ2-6
cdr3_aa: CASSSTVDSRGANVLTF
cdr3_nt: TGTGCCAGCAGCTCCACGGTTGATAGTCGCGGGGCCAACGTCCTGACTTTC

v_call: TRBV5-1
d_call: .
clone_size: .
j_call: TRBJ2-5
cdr3_aa: CASSLEAGTLDTQYF
cdr3_nt: TGCGCCAGCAGCTTGGAGGCTGGGACACTAGATACCCAGTACTTC

v_call: TRBV5-1
d_call: .
clone_size: .
j_call: TRBJ2-7
cdr3_aa: CASSLGGAMGQYF
cdr3_nt: TGCGCCAGCAGCTTGGGAGGAGCAATGGGGCAGTACTTC

v_call: TRBV2
d_call: .
clone_size: .
j_call: TRBJ1-4
cdr3_aa: CASSRTDANEKLFF
cdr3_nt: TGTGCCAGCAGCAGGACGGACGCTAATGAAAAACTGTTTTTT

v_call: TRBV5-4
d_call: TRBD2
clone_size: .
j_call: TRBJ2-5
cdr3_aa: CASSKTSGGIETQYF
cdr3_nt: TGTGCCAGCAGCAAGACTAGCGGGGGGATAGAGACCCAGTACTTC

v_call: TRBV7-9
d_call: .
clone_size: .
j_call: TRBJ2-3
cdr3_aa: CASSPPGPTDTQYF
cdr3_nt: TGTGCCAGCAGCCCTCCGGGGCCCACAGATACGCAGTATTTT

v_call: TRBV5-1
d_call: .
clone_size: .
j_call: TRBJ2-7
cdr3_aa: CASSPLGQGGEQYF
cdr3_nt: TGCGCCAGCAGCCCCCTGGGGCAGGGAGGCGAGCAGTACTTC

v_call: TRBV13
d_call: TRBD1
clone_size: few
j_call: TRBJ1-3
cdr3_aa: CASKPGQRSGNTIYF
cdr3_nt: TGTGCCAGCAAACCGGGACAGCGCTCTGGAAACACCATATATTTT

v_call: TRBV28
d_call: .
clone_size: .
j_call: TRBJ1-3
cdr3_aa: CASSSTKGSGNTIYF
cdr3_nt: TGTGCCAGCAGTTCTACTAAGGGTAGCGGAAACACCATATATTTT

v_call: TRBV7-2
d_call: .
clone_size: once
j_call: TRBJ2-3
cdr3_aa: CASSFLRGLGTDTQYF
cdr3_nt: TGTGCCAGCAGCTTCTTACGGGGGTTGGGCACAGATACGCAGTATTTT

v_call: TRBV5-3
d_call: .
clone_size: .
j_call: TRBJ1-2
cdr3_aa: CARSLRLAARSRNYGYTF
cdr3_nt: TGTGCCAGAAGCTTGAGGCTGGCGGCCCGCTCACGTAACTATGGCTACACCTTC

v_call: TRBV7-2
d_call: TRBD1
clone_size: .
j_call: TRBJ2-1
cdr3_aa: CASSLVGGQGTNEQFF
cdr3_nt: TGTGCCAGCAGCTTAGTTGGCGGACAGGGTACCAATGAGCAGTTCTTC

v_call: TRBV7-8
d_call: .
clone_size: .
j_call: TRBJ2-2
cdr3_aa: CASSLAGFFGGELFF
cdr3_nt: TGTGCCAGCAGCTTAGCAGGCTTTTTTGGCGGGGAGCTGTTTTTT

v_call: TRBV6-4
d_call: .
clone_size: .
j_call: TRBJ1-6
cdr3_aa: CASSPRPKFSSYNSPLHF
cdr3_nt: TGTGCCAGCAGTCCGCGACCCAAATTTTCCTCCTATAATTCACCCCTCCACTTT

v_call: TRBV30
d_call: TRBD2
clone_size: .
j_call: TRBJ2-7
cdr3_aa: CAWREGTRSSYEQYF
cdr3_nt: TGTGCCTGGAGGGAGGGGACTAGGAGCTCCTACGAGCAGTACTTC

v_call: TRBV6-1
d_call: TRBD1
clone_size: .
j_call: TRBJ1-4
cdr3_aa: CASSDLTGVTNEKLFF
cdr3_nt: TGTGCCAGCAGTGATTTGACAGGGGTCACTAATGAAAAACTGTTTTTT

v_call: TRBV4-3
d_call: .
clone_size: .
j_call: TRBJ2-3
cdr3_aa: CASSQERGTDTQYF
cdr3_nt: TGCGCCAGCAGCCAAGAAAGAGGCACAGATACGCAGTATTTT

v_call: TRBV5-5
d_call: .
clone_size: .
j_call: TRBJ1-1
cdr3_aa: CASSRDQGMNTEAFF
cdr3_nt: TGTGCCAGCAGCCGCGATCAGGGGATGAACACTGAAGCTTTCTTT

v_call: TRBV7-6
d_call: TRBD2
clone_size: once
j_call: TRBJ2-5
cdr3_aa: CASSHPWGREETQYF
cdr3_nt: TGTGCCAGCAGCCATCCTTGGGGGAGGGAAGAGACCCAGTACTTC

v_call: TRBV5-1
d_call: .
clone_size: .
j_call: TRBJ1-5
cdr3_aa: CASSPDVQSNQPQHF
cdr3_nt: TGCGCCAGCAGCCCGGATGTACAGAGCAATCAGCCCCAGCATTTT

v_call: TRBV5-1
d_call: .
clone_size: .
j_call: TRBJ1-1
cdr3_aa: CASSPRGGSTEAFF
cdr3_nt: TGCGCCAGCAGTCCTAGGGGGGGTAGCACTGAAGCTTTCTTT

v_call: TRBV7-2
d_call: .
clone_size: .
j_call: TRBJ2-6
cdr3_aa: CASSPPPLWANVLTF
cdr3_nt: TGTGCCAGCAGCCCCCCACCTCTCTGGGCCAACGTCCTGACTTTC

v_call: TRBV9
d_call: .
clone_size: few
j_call: TRBJ1-1
cdr3_aa: CASSVGWGRDTEAFF
cdr3_nt: TGTGCCAGCAGCGTAGGTTGGGGGAGGGACACTGAAGCTTTCTTT

v_call: TRBV7-2
d_call: TRBD2
clone_size: .
j_call: TRBJ2-1
cdr3_aa: CASSSRRLAGGGEQFF
cdr3_nt: TGTGCCAGCAGCTCTCGGAGACTAGCGGGAGGCGGGGAGCAGTTCTTC

v_call: TRBV5-1
d_call: .
clone_size: .
j_call: TRBJ1-3
cdr3_aa: CASAPPSSGNTIYF
cdr3_nt: TGCGCCAGCGCACCACCCAGCTCTGGAAACACCATATATTTT

v_call: TRBV19
d_call: .
clone_size: .
j_call: TRBJ2-5
cdr3_aa: CASKEWGRETQYF
cdr3_nt: TGTGCCAGTAAGGAGTGGGGTCGGGAGACCCAGTACTTC

v_call: TRBV11-2
d_call: .
clone_size: .
j_call: TRBJ1-1
cdr3_aa: CASSLALVQTEAFF
cdr3_nt: TGTGCCAGCAGCTTAGCTCTGGTTCAGACTGAAGCTTTCTTT

v_call: TRBV6-5
d_call: .
clone_size: .
j_call: TRBJ2-7
cdr3_aa: CASSYSEVGRQYF
cdr3_nt: TGTGCCAGCAGTTACTCTGAGGTCGGAAGGCAGTACTTC

v_call: TRBV11-2
d_call: .
clone_size: .
j_call: TRBJ1-1
cdr3_aa: CASSSLQGEAFF
cdr3_nt: TGTGCCAGCAGCTCCCTACAGGGTGAAGCTTTCTTT

v_call: TRBV4-1
d_call: TRBD2
clone_size: .
j_call: TRBJ2-3
cdr3_aa: CASSQESAGEGPDTQYF
cdr3_nt: TGCGCCAGCAGCCAAGAAAGTGCGGGAGAGGGCCCAGATACGCAGTATTTT

v_call: TRBV9
d_call: .
clone_size: .
j_call: TRBJ2-7
cdr3_aa: CASSVDLGSYEQYF
cdr3_nt: TGTGCCAGCAGCGTAGATTTAGGGTCCTACGAGCAGTACTTC

v_call: TRBV28
d_call: TRBD1
clone_size: .
j_call: TRBJ2-2
cdr3_aa: CASHPGQGAGGELFF
cdr3_nt: TGTGCCAGCCACCCGGGACAGGGGGCTGGCGGGGAGCTGTTTTTT

v_call: TRBV25-1
d_call: .
clone_size: .
j_call: TRBJ2-5
cdr3_aa: CASSEWETQYF
cdr3_nt: TGTGCCAGCAGTGAGTGGGAGACCCAGTACTTC

v_call: TRBV28
d_call: .
clone_size: few
j_call: TRBJ1-2
cdr3_aa: CASSLGGYGYTF
cdr3_nt: TGTGCCAGCAGTTTGGGGGGCTATGGCTACACCTTC

v_call: TRBV11-2
d_call: TRBD1
clone_size: .
j_call: TRBJ1-4
cdr3_aa: CASSFDRANEKLFF
cdr3_nt: TGTGCCAGCAGCTTCGACAGGGCGAATGAAAAACTGTTTTTT

v_call: TRBV30
d_call: .
clone_size: .
j_call: TRBJ1-5
cdr3_aa: CAWSRGEDQPQHF
cdr3_nt: TGTGCCTGGAGCCGGGGAGAGGATCAGCCCCAGCATTTT

v_call: TRBV5-1
d_call: TRBD2
clone_size: .
j_call: TRBJ2-1
cdr3_aa: CASSQEAGDGEQFF
cdr3_nt: TGCGCCAGCAGCCAGGAAGCGGGAGACGGTGAGCAGTTCTTC

v_call: TRBV14
d_call: .
clone_size: .
j_call: TRBJ1-1
cdr3_aa: CASSPSDIQAFF
cdr3_nt: TGTGCCAGCAGCCCATCGGACATCCAGGCTTTCTTT

v_call: TRBV7-2
d_call: .
clone_size: .
j_call: TRBJ1-5
cdr3_aa: CASSQRGGGQPQHF
cdr3_nt: TGTGCCAGCAGCCAACGGGGGGGAGGCCAGCCCCAGCATTTT

v_call: TRBV7-2
d_call: .
clone_size: once
j_call: TRBJ1-2
cdr3_aa: CASRKPGTAIYGYTF
cdr3_nt: TGTGCCAGCAGAAAACCCGGGACGGCGATTTATGGCTACACCTTC

v_call: TRBV30
d_call: .
clone_size: .
j_call: TRBJ1-2
cdr3_aa: CAWSGQGYGYTF
cdr3_nt: TGTGCCTGGAGTGGCCAGGGTTATGGCTACACCTTC

v_call: TRBV6-5
d_call: .
clone_size: .
j_call: TRBJ2-2
cdr3_aa: CASSYRTRNTGELFF
cdr3_nt: TGTGCCAGCAGTTACCGGACAAGAAACACCGGGGAGCTGTTTTTT

v_call: TRBV19
d_call: .
clone_size: .
j_call: TRBJ2-7
cdr3_aa: CASSHRDKPTNEQYF
cdr3_nt: TGTGCCAGTAGCCACCGGGACAAGCCCACCAACGAGCAGTACTTC

v_call: TRBV7-2
d_call: .
clone_size: .
j_call: TRBJ2-7
cdr3_aa: CASRASSASYEQYF
cdr3_nt: TGTGCCAGCAGAGCATCTAGCGCCTCCTACGAGCAGTACTTC

v_call: TRBV14
d_call: TRBD1
clone_size: .
j_call: TRBJ2-1
cdr3_aa: CASSQTGGSYNEQFF
cdr3_nt: TGTGCCAGCAGCCAAACAGGGGGCTCCTACAATGAGCAGTTCTTC

v_call: TRBV5-4
d_call: .
clone_size: .
j_call: TRBJ2-5
cdr3_aa: CASSPRGSPTIETQYF
cdr3_nt: TGTGCCAGCAGCCCGAGGGGGAGCCCCACCATAGAGACCCAGTACTTC

v_call: TRBV7-8
d_call: .
clone_size: .
j_call: TRBJ2-3
cdr3_aa: CASSLAPDTQYF
cdr3_nt: TGTGCCAGCAGCTTAGCTCCAGATACGCAGTATTTT

v_call: TRBV5-3
d_call: .
clone_size: .
j_call: TRBJ1-6
cdr3_aa: CARSLVRLSGFANYNSPLHF
cdr3_nt: TGTGCCAGAAGCTTGGTGCGGTTATCTGGTTTTGCGAACTATAATTCACCCCTCCACTTT